This T cell receptor (beta chain) derives from a study of early T cells in non-severe SARS-CoV-2 infection. In the study overall: Chains from this unsorted whole-blood bulk RNA could not be paired. Study observations and caveats: Comparison of clonotypes with VDJdb favored anti-spike CD8 responses while missing private and CD4 specificities.

This clonotype occurred many times. What it binds is not known. Per the germline V gene, CDR1 is SGHAT and CDR2 is FQNNGV. The CDR3 contains 13 residues. Trimming pared 1 base from V and 2 bases from J, leaving 2 bases between. Researchers attached unique molecular identifiers to individual cDNA molecules. TCRdb reanalysed the 5' RACE reads using MiXCR and keeps one entry per CDR3 protein. The sample lists about 34,000 distinct CDR3 sequences, 5% to 6.5% seen once, with approximately 7.5% in the top ten. This receptor was obtained from an adult who was a healthcare worker with PCR-confirmed SARS-CoV-2 infection or an uninfected control (not recorded which). The rearrangement links TRBV11-2 to TRBJ2-2; D is ambiguous. The sequenced sample was whole blood. The DNA of the CDR3 is TGTGCCAGCAGCTTAGTAAACACCGGGGAGCTGTTTTTT. This codes for CASSLVNTGELFF.